This is a list of T cell receptor beta chains from one sample in a study of blood T cells in healthy people across ages. TCRdb reanalysed the 5' RACE reads using MiXCR and keeps one entry per CDR3 protein. The sample has approximately 810,000 distinct CDR3 sequences; 29% are singletons. Material for sequencing was blood. These receptors originate from a woman of 80 years or more in good health. Both conserved end residues are part of each CDR3. The order of the fields is J gene, V gene, CDR3 protein.

j_gene: TRBJ1-4
v_gene: TRBV6-2/TRBV6-3
CDR3aa: CASSYGGLNEKRFF

j_gene: TRBJ2-3
v_gene: TRBV7-3
CDR3aa: CASSLTPGRIISTDTQYF

j_gene: TRBJ2-3
v_gene: TRBV3-1
CDR3aa: CASSHRQGADTQYF

j_gene: TRBJ1-2
v_gene: TRBV9
CDR3aa: CASSPGQGRRGYTF

j_gene: TRBJ2-1
v_gene: TRBV20-1
CDR3aa: CSARAGRYNEQFF

j_gene: TRBJ1-2
v_gene: TRBV4-1
CDR3aa: CASSQVSGQNYGYTF

j_gene: TRBJ1-1
v_gene: TRBV6-4
CDR3aa: CASSATGYTEAFF

j_gene: TRBJ1-6
v_gene: TRBV7-2
CDR3aa: CASSQKAGYSPLHF

j_gene: TRBJ1-4
v_gene: TRBV6-2/TRBV6-3
CDR3aa: CASKRRGHSTNEKLFF

j_gene: TRBJ1-6
v_gene: TRBV7-2
CDR3aa: CASSLQGQGASSPLHF

j_gene: .
v_gene: TRBV7-9
CDR3aa: CASYPIGGQGEQYF

j_gene: TRBJ2-1
v_gene: TRBV27
CDR3aa: CASNLAGTEYNEQFF

j_gene: TRBJ1-6
v_gene: TRBV20-1
CDR3aa: CSAWGQGQQTSPLHF

j_gene: TRBJ1-2
v_gene: TRBV10-3
CDR3aa: CAISDGPGAVGYTF

j_gene: TRBJ2-7
v_gene: TRBV6-2/TRBV6-3
CDR3aa: CASSYTGVEQYF

j_gene: TRBJ2-3
v_gene: TRBV7-2
CDR3aa: CASSAKTGGTQYF

j_gene: TRBJ2-5
v_gene: TRBV5-1
CDR3aa: CASSLTVQETQYF

j_gene: TRBJ1-3
v_gene: TRBV9
CDR3aa: CASSGTTGVGNTRYF

j_gene: TRBJ1-1
v_gene: TRBV4-1
CDR3aa: CASSPPFTWGERFYLEAFF

j_gene: TRBJ2-1
v_gene: TRBV9
CDR3aa: CASSALESSYNEQFF

j_gene: TRBJ2-1
v_gene: TRBV7-8
CDR3aa: CASSLDQGASEQFF

j_gene: TRBJ2-5
v_gene: TRBV6-2/TRBV6-3
CDR3aa: CASSYTTVGLETQYF

j_gene: TRBJ1-6
v_gene: TRBV10-3
CDR3aa: CAISESKGTGNSPLHF

j_gene: TRBJ2-7
v_gene: TRBV7-2
CDR3aa: CASRRTDLIGEQYF

j_gene: TRBJ1-6
v_gene: TRBV2
CDR3aa: CASRINSYNSPLHF

j_gene: .
v_gene: TRBV7-9
CDR3aa: CASSFALAVYEQYF

j_gene: TRBJ1-1
v_gene: TRBV5-1
CDR3aa: CASVSDGNTEAFF

j_gene: TRBJ2-5
v_gene: TRBV7-9
CDR3aa: CASSLLTEQETQYF

j_gene: TRBJ2-7
v_gene: TRBV20-1
CDR3aa: CSARDTFAYEQYF

j_gene: TRBJ1-1
v_gene: TRBV29-1
CDR3aa: CSYGTPNTEAFF

j_gene: TRBJ2-5
v_gene: TRBV20-1
CDR3aa: CSASRVRGHETQYF

j_gene: TRBJ2-6
v_gene: TRBV20-1
CDR3aa: CSARDPQDRSGANVLTF

j_gene: TRBJ2-7
v_gene: TRBV6-5
CDR3aa: CASRMTTTYEQYF

j_gene: TRBJ2-3
v_gene: TRBV6-2/TRBV6-3
CDR3aa: CASSFGTGSFLQYF

j_gene: TRBJ1-2
v_gene: TRBV20-1
CDR3aa: CSARRSGEENYGYTF

j_gene: TRBJ2-3
v_gene: TRBV20-1
CDR3aa: CSAREPGQIVTTQYF

j_gene: TRBJ2-5
v_gene: TRBV18
CDR3aa: CASSYDAVQTQYF

j_gene: TRBJ2-5
v_gene: TRBV6-6
CDR3aa: CASNRQGASQETQYF

j_gene: TRBJ2-3
v_gene: TRBV7-2
CDR3aa: CASSSTIGSGVRTDTQYF

j_gene: TRBJ2-1
v_gene: TRBV14
CDR3aa: CTSSPDSPRKQFF

j_gene: TRBJ1-1
v_gene: TRBV7-2
CDR3aa: CASSSGTGGVVTEAFF